This note documents a single T cell receptor beta chain sequence. Its antigen is unknown. A universal primer site and UMIs were added as TCR cDNA was made by 5'RACE template switching. One entry per CDR3 protein results from TCRdb running MiXCR on the 5' RACE reads. The sample shows some 300,000 distinct CDR3 sequences, roughly 8.4% of them seen only once. The data originate from a study of T cells after yellow fever vaccination. Whole-study results and caveats: A weaker but faster secondary response was observed, peaking on day 5 versus 15.

Trimming pared 8 bases from V and 7 bases from J, leaving 12 bases between. The CDR3 length is 12 residues. The genes are TRBV12-3 or TRBV12-4 and TRBJ2-1; TRBD2 is a possible D gene (7 bases). The sample here was PBMCs, taken around 45 days after the first yellow fever vaccination. The source is a man in his late teens or twenties who received the YFV17D yellow fever vaccine. Here the CDR3 reads CASGGALNEQFF. The CDR3 nucleotides read TGTGCCAGCGGGGGGGCCCTTAATGAGCAGTTCTTC.